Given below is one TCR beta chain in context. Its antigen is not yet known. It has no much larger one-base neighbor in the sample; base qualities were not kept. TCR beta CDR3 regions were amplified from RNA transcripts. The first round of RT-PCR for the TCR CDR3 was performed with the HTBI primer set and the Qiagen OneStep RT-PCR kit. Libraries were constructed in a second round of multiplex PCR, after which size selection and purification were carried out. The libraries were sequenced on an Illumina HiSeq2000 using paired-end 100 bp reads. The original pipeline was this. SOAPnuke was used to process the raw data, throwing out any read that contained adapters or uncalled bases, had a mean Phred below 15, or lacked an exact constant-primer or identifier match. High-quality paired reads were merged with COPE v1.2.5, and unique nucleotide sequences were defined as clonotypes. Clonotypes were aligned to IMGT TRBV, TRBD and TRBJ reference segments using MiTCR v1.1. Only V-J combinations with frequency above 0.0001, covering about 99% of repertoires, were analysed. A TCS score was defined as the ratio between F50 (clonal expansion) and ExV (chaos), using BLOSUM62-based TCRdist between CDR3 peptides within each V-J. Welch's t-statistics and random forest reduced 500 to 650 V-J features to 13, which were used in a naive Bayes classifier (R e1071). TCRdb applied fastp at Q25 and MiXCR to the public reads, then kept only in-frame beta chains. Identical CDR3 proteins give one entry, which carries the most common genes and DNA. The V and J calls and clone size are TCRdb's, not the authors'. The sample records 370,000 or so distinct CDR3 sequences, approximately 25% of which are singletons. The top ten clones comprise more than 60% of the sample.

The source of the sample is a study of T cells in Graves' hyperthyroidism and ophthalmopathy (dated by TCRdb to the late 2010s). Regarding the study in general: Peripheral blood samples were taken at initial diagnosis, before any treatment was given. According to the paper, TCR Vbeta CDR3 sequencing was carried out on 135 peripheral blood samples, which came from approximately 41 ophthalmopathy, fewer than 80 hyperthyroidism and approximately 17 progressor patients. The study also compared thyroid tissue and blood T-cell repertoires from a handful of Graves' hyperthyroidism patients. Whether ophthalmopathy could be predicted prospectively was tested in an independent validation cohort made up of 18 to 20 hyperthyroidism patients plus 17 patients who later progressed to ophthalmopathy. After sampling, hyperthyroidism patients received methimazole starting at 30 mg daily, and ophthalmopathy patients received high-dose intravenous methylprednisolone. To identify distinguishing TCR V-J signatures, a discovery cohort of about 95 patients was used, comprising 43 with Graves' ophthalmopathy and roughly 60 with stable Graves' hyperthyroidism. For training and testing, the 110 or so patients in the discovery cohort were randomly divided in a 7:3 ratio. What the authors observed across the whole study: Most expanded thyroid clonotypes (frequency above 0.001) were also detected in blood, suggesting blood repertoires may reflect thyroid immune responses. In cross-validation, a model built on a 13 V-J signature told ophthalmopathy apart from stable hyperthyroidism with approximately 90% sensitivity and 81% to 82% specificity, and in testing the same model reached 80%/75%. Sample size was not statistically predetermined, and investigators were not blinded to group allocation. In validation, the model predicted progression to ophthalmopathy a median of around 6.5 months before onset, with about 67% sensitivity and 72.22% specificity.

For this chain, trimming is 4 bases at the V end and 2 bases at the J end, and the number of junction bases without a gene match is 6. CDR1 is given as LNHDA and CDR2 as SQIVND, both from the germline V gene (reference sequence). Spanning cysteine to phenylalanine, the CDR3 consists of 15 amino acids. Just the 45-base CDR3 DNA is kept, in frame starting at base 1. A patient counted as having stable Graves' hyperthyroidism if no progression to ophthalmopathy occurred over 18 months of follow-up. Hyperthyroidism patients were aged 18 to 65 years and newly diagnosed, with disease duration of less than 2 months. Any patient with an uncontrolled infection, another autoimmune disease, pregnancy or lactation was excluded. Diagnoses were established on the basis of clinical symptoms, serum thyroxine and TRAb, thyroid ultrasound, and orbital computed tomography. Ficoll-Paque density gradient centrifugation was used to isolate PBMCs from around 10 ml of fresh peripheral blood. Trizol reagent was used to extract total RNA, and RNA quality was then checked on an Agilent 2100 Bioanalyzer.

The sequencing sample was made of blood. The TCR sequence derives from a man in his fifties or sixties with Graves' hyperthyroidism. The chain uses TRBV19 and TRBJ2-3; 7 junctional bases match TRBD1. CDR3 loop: CASSNDRVYTDTQYF. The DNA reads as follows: TGTGCCAGTAGTAACGACAGGGTCTACACAGATACGCAGTATTTT.